Presented here are 13 T cell receptor beta chains from one specimen sequenced in a study of blood T cell repertoires in COVID-19. Measured with immunoSEQ multiplex PCR; TCRdb has only the in-frame clones, and not every one. Of under 50,000 clones listed, 80% are singletons. The sequencing sample was made of peripheral blood. The receptors derive from a man older than 75 with active or convalescent COVID-19.

As DNA, the CDR3 is TGTGCCAGCAGCTCGGGACTACCCCCGGAGACCCAGTACTTC. Protein sequence: CASSSGLPPETQYF. This chain uses TRBV11-2 with TRBJ2-5; the match to TRBD2 covers 7 bases. The CDR3 runs to 14 residues. J lost 5 bases, V lost 4 bases, and 7 bases had no gene match. The germline V gene has CDR1 SGHAT and CDR2 FQNNGV. Full variable domain (missing parts from reference TRBV11-2 and TRBJ2-5): EAGVAQSPRYKIIEKRQSVAFWCNPISGHATLYWYQQILGQGPKLLIQFQNNGVVDDSQLPKDRFSAERLKGVDSTLKIQPAKLEDSAVYLCASSSGLPPETQYFGPGTRLLVL.

The chain has TRBV6-5 and TRBJ1-5, with 7 bases that match TRBD1. Germline values: CDR1 MNHEY, CDR2 SVGAGI. V lost 7 bases, J lost 3 bases, and 9 bases stayed unmatched. The CDR3 has 15 residues. The CDR3 DNA is TGTGCCAGCACCTCCGGGACAGAGTCCAATCAGCCCCAGCATTTT. It translates to CASTSGTESNQPQHF.

This chain uses TRBV28 with TRBJ2-5, with D possibly being TRBD2 (5 bases). V was shortened by 6 bases and J by 0 bases, with 17 bases between the two germline ends. From germline, CDR1 is MDHEN and CDR2 SYDVKM. The CDR3 runs 16 residues. CDR3 sequence: CASSLGEGGDQETQYF. CDR3 in DNA: TGTGCCAGCAGCCTTGGAGAAGGAGGAGACCAAGAGACCCAGTACTTC.

V gene TRBV7-2 combines with J gene TRBJ2-1; the match to TRBD2 covers 8 bases. V lost 1 base to trimming and J lost 7 bases; unmatched junction nucleotides: 9. CDR1 SGHTA and CDR2 FQGNSA come from the germline V gene. The CDR3 sequence is 16 residues long. The DNA for the CDR3 is TGTGCCAGCAGCTTAGGGGGAGCGGGAGTGGGGAATGAGCAGTTCTTC. Its translation: CASSLGGAGVGNEQFF.

The chain links TRBV4-3 to TRBJ1-2, with D tentatively TRBD1 (6 bases). The V and J ends lost 7 bases and 4 bases respectively, with 16 bases between them. CDR1 is LGHNA and CDR2 is YSLEER in the germline V gene. The CDR3 is made up of 14 amino acids. The CDR3 loop reads CASNYGTRAYGYTF. The CDR3, as DNA: TGCGCCAGCAACTACGGGACACGGGCCTATGGCTACACCTTC.

This chain uses TRBV5-1 with TRBJ2-5; TRBD1 aligns across 8 bases. Germline trimming cut 6 bases from V and 1 base from J; bases unmatched to any gene: 8. CDR1 is SGHRS and CDR2 is YFSETQ in the germline V gene. This CDR3 is 15 amino acids long. CDR3 region: CASNGQGSAQETQYF. CDR3 nucleotide sequence: TGCGCCAGCAACGGACAGGGCTCGGCCCAAGAGACCCAGTACTTC.

The rearrangement joins TRBV5-1 to TRBJ2-3; 7 bases are shared with TRBD2. With 3 bases clipped from V and 4 bases from J, the junction kept 5 bases outside the gene matches. Germline values: CDR1 SGHRS, CDR2 YFSETQ. This CDR3 is 14 amino acids long. The CDR3 is CASSSRGVADTQYF. The CDR3 DNA is TGCGCCAGCAGCTCCCGGGGGGTCGCAGATACGCAGTATTTT.

Only a few counts were recorded for this clone. V gene TRBV9 combines with J gene TRBJ2-2; 7 bases agree with TRBD2. V lost 4 bases and J lost 0; bases outside the gene matches: 6. The length of the CDR3 is 16 residues. The V gene's germline CDR1 is SGDLS and CDR2 YYNGEE. CDR3 in amino acids: CASSPLAGANTGELFF. The CDR3 nucleotides read TGTGCCAGCAGCCCTCTGGCGGGAGCGAACACCGGGGAGCTGTTTTTT.

The CDR3: CASSLVGGAAGNTIYF. The DNA for the CDR3 is TGTGCCAGCAGCTTGGTTGGAGGGGCCGCTGGAAACACCATATATTTT. This chain uses TRBV5-8 with TRBJ1-3, with D perhaps TRBD1 (5 bases). Trimming removed 0 bases from V and 2 bases from J, with 12 bases in between. CDR1 and CDR2 (germline): SGHTS, YDEGEE. The CDR3 length is 16 residues.

This chain links TRBV19 with TRBJ2-3, with no clear D. This CDR3 has 16 residues. Between the trimmed V and J ends, which lost 1 base and 0 bases, there was a span of 11 bases. Germline V CDR1 and CDR2: LNHDA, SQIVND (reference sequence). In nucleotides, the CDR3 is TGTGCCAGTAGTATAGGGGCAACGATCAGCACAGATACGCAGTATTTT. Protein sequence: CASSIGATISTDTQYF.

The J gene is TRBJ2-1, the V gene TRBV27; no reliable D call. Trimming shortened V by 6 bases and J by 6 bases, and 9 bases separated the two germline ends. CDR3 size: 12 residues. CDR1 and CDR2 (germline): MNHEY, SMNVEV (reference sequence). The CDR3 nucleotides read TGTGCCAGCAGCGATCTAGGCAATGAGCAGTTCTTC. It encodes CASSDLGNEQFF.

This chain connects TRBV4-1 to TRBJ2-1; 9 nucleotides match TRBD2. Germline V gene sequence: CDR1 MGHRA, CDR2 YSYEKL. With V trimmed by 0 bases and J by 7 bases, 16 bases remained unmatched. The CDR3 is made up of 19 amino acids. CDR3 coding DNA: TGCGCCAGCAGCCAAGATCCTCGAACCGGGAGCGGGAGGAGGAATGAGCAGTTCTTC. Amino acids: CASSQDPRTGSGRRNEQFF.

In its sample, this clone was seen a few times. The chain has TRBV2 and TRBJ2-3, with D possibly matching TRBD2 (5 bases). Per germline, CDR1 SNHLY and CDR2 FYNNEI. The CDR3 loop spans 14 amino acids. The germline V and J ends were trimmed by 7 bases and 5 bases, with 16 bases remaining between them. The CDR3 spells CASNLHPGVDTQYF. CDR3 bases: TGTGCCAGCAATCTGCATCCCGGGGTAGATACGCAGTATTTT.